These 32 T cell receptor beta chains came from one sample sequenced in a study of T cell responses to AZD1222 COVID-19 vaccine. Assay used: immunoSEQ multiplex PCR; TCRdb lists only in-frame clones, some missing. The sample carries roughly 150,000 clones, more than 70% recorded once. Specimen: peripheral blood, collected on day 0 of AZD1222 vaccination. The receptors were sampled from an adult in good health.

DNA of the CDR3: TGCGCCAGCAGCTTGAAGACTTGGAGCTCGGAAGCTTTCTTT. Translated: CASSLKTWSSEAFF. The chain has TRBV5-1 and TRBJ1-1; no reliable D call. V was clipped by 1 base and J by 8 bases, with 15 bases between them. Germline CDR1 is SGHRS and CDR2 is YFSETQ. This CDR3 has 14 amino acids.

The rearrangement uses TRBV27 and TRBJ2-7; D is undetermined. Germline-derived CDR1 and CDR2 are MNHEY and SMNVEV (reference sequence). CDR3 length: 13 residues. V was cut by 1 base and J by 8 bases, with 12 bases left in between. CDR3 amino acids: CASSLWASGQQYF. In nucleotides, the CDR3 is TGTGCCAGCAGTTTATGGGCGAGTGGACAGCAGTACTTC.

A few counts support this clone. The chain uses TRBV5-1 and TRBJ1-2; the match to TRBD1 covers 7 bases. The CDR3 extends over 14 amino acids. Germline trimming cut 0 bases from V and 6 bases from J; bases unmatched to any gene: 5. Per germline, CDR1 SGHRS and CDR2 YFSETQ. The CDR3 region is CASSLDRGVDGYTF. CDR3 nucleotide sequence: TGCGCCAGCAGCTTGGACAGGGGAGTCGATGGCTACACCTTC.

The V and J genes are TRBV11-1 and TRBJ2-3; TRBD2 matches at 13 bases. The trim removed 5 bases at V and 2 bases at J, leaving 4 bases unmatched. CDR1 and CDR2 (germline): SGHAT, FQDESV (reference sequence). CDR3 size: 16 residues. The CDR3 sequence: CASSPGTSGITDTQYF. The CDR3 bases are TGTGCCAGCAGCCCCGGGACTAGCGGGATCACAGATACGCAGTATTTT. The entire variable domain, with the rest obtained from reference TRBV11-1 and TRBJ2-3, is as follows: EAEVAQSPRYKITEKSQAVAFWCDPISGHATLYWYRQILGQGPELLVQFQDESVVDDSQLPKDRFSAERLKGVDSTLKIQPAELGDSAMYLCASSPGTSGITDTQYFGPGTRLTVL.

The V and J genes are TRBV10-1 and TRBJ1-1; maybe TRBD1 (5 bases). The CDR3 loop spans 16 amino acids. Per the germline V gene, CDR1 is WNHNN and CDR2 is SYGVQD (reference sequence). Trimming removed 1 base at V and 5 bases at J, with 17 bases between. DNA of the CDR3: TGCGCCAGCAGTGAGTTAGTGGCAGGGAGGTATACTGAAGCTTTCTTT. It codes for CASSELVAGRYTEAFF.

This clone was seen a few times. The chain combines TRBV30 with TRBJ1-4, with 7 bases that match TRBD1. Trimming cost V 3 bases and J 4 bases; bases outside gene matches: 8. CDR1 is GTSNPN and CDR2 is SVGIG in the germline V gene (reference sequence). This CDR3 region has 15 residues. The CDR3 DNA reads TGTGCCTGGAGCCCCTCGGGACAGAGTAATGAAAAACTGTTTTTT. Protein sequence: CAWSPSGQSNEKLFF.

The count of this clone is one. The gene calls are TRBV7-8 and TRBJ2-7; 8 bases map to TRBD2. Unmatched junction bases numbered 13, after V lost 7 bases and J lost 5 bases. This CDR3 spans 15 amino acids. In germline, CDR1 is SGHVS, CDR2 FQNEAQ. CDR3 protein: CASNYRAGVENEQYF. In nucleotides, the CDR3 is TGTGCCAGCAACTATAGAGCGGGAGTGGAGAACGAGCAGTACTTC.

The V and J genes are TRBV11-2 and TRBJ1-3; D unresolved. In germline, CDR1 is SGHAT, CDR2 FQNNGV. V dropped 6 bases and J dropped 1 base, with 13 bases sitting between them. The CDR3 extends over 15 amino acids. The CDR3 sequence is CASREGISSGNTIYF. The CDR3 DNA reads as TGTGCCAGCAGGGAGGGCATCTCATCTGGAAACACCATATATTTT. The variable domain in full, with the rest retrieved from reference TRBV11-2 and TRBJ1-3, is EAGVAQSPRYKIIEKRQSVAFWCNPISGHATLYWYQQILGQGPKLLIQFQNNGVVDDSQLPKDRFSAERLKGVDSTLKIQPAKLEDSAVYLCASREGISSGNTIYFGEGSWLTVV.

The chain joins TRBV29-1 to TRBJ2-7, with D unresolved. V was cut by 8 bases and J by 1 base, with 24 bases left in between. CDR1 SQVTM and CDR2 ANQGSEA come from the germline V gene. The CDR3 consists of 16 residues. CDR3: CSSSIRVGPASYEQYF. CDR3 coding DNA: TGCAGCTCGAGTATCCGCGTTGGGCCTGCGTCCTACGAGCAGTACTTC.

The rearrangement joins TRBV7-8 to TRBJ1-5; tentatively, D is TRBD1 (5 bases). Trimming cost V 3 bases and J 1 base, with 7 bases left between them. The germline V gene encodes CDR1 SGHVS and CDR2 FQNEAQ. The CDR3 runs to 14 residues. The CDR3 nucleotides are TGTGCCAGCAGCTTCGGGGCGAGCAATCAGCCCCAGCATTTT. Protein product: CASSFGASNQPQHF.

The rearrangement links TRBV5-4 to TRBJ1-1; D ambiguous. Germline V gene lookup returns CDR1 SGHNT and CDR2 YYREEE (reference sequence). Trimming took 4 bases from V and 5 from J, leaving 12 bases between them. CDR3 length: 13 residues. The CDR3 bases are TGTGCCAGCAGCCCGGTGGGTGGGACTGAAGCTTTCTTT. Its translation is CASSPVGGTEAFF.

The chain links TRBV5-1 to TRBJ2-2; 8 bases agree with TRBD2. J gave up 2 bases and V 4 bases, and 22 bases lay outside the gene matches. Germline lookup yields CDR1 SGHRS and CDR2 YFSETQ. The CDR3 length is 21 residues. CDR3: CASSALGGASGRSRNTGELFF. CDR3 nucleotide sequence: TGCGCCAGCAGCGCTCTTGGGGGTGCCAGCGGGAGATCTCGTAACACCGGGGAGCTGTTTTTT.

This chain joins TRBV12-3 or TRBV12-4 and TRBJ1-1; no reliable D call. The CDR3 totals 13 residues. Trimming removed 1 base at V and 6 bases at J, with 9 bases between. The CDR3 nucleotides read TGTGCCAGCAGTTTAGGGGGAAGGGCTGAAGCTTTCTTT. Its protein product is CASSLGGRAEAFF.

V is TRBV27 and J is TRBJ1-6; D unresolved. Germline loops: CDR1 MNHEY, CDR2 SMNVEV (reference sequence). The CDR3 covers 16 residues. Trimming left V 4 bases short and J 9 bases short, with 19 bases between. The CDR3 sequence: CASSSTDPKSGSPLHF. CDR3 DNA: TGTGCCAGCAGTTCAACCGACCCGAAATCGGGTTCACCCCTCCACTTT.

CDR3 amino acids: CASSPPDYHSYEQYF. CDR3 nucleotide sequence: TGTGCCAGCTCACCACCGGACTACCACTCCTACGAGCAGTACTTC. This chain links TRBV18 with TRBJ2-7; D is perhaps TRBD2 (6 bases). Germline V gene lookup returns CDR1 KGHSH and CDR2 LQKENI. Trimming shortened V by 0 bases and J by 0 bases, and 9 bases separated the two germline ends. CDR3 length: 15 amino acids. The variable domain in full, completed from reference TRBV18 and TRBJ2-7, reads NAGVMQNPRHLVRRRGQEARLRCSPMKGHSHVYWYRQLPEEGLKFMVYLQKENIIDESGMPKERFSAEFPKEGPSILRIQQVVRGDSAAYFCASSPPDYHSYEQYFGPGTRLTVT.

CDR3 nucleotide sequence: TGTGCCAGCAGCCAATCTCCTAGGGAGGGCAGTGAGCAGTTCTTC. Translating gives CASSQSPREGSEQFF. The chain couples TRBV16 to TRBJ2-1; 7 bases line up with TRBD2. The trim removed 0 bases at V and 9 bases at J, leaving 8 bases unmatched. This CDR3 is 15 amino acids long. Germline V gene data show CDR1 as KGHSY and CDR2 as FQNENV.

This clone appeared a single time. The chain uses TRBV28 and TRBJ1-5, with unresolved D. V shed 6 bases and J shed 3 bases, with 15 bases lying between them. Germline assignment: CDR1 MDHEN and CDR2 SYDVKM. The CDR3 runs to 15 residues. CDR3 in DNA: TGTGCCAGCAGACTAGGACCCCAGGACAATCAGCCCCAGCATTTT. Translated, it gives CASRLGPQDNQPQHF.

J is TRBJ2-5 and V is TRBV14; D may be TRBD1 (5 bases). Germline V CDR1 and CDR2: SGHDN, FVKESK. Trimming pared 5 bases from V and 1 base from J, leaving 11 bases between. The CDR3 runs to 14 residues. The CDR3 DNA is TGTGCCAGCAGCGAACGACAGCCCCAAGAGACCCAGTACTTC. Amino acid sequence: CASSERQPQETQYF. The entire variable domain, with the rest obtained from reference TRBV14 and TRBJ2-5, is as follows: EAGVTQFPSHSVIEKGQTVTLRCDPISGHDNLYWYRRVMGKEIKFLLHFVKESKQDESGMPNNRFLAERTGGTYSTLKVQPAELEDSGVYFCASSERQPQETQYFGPGTRLLVL.

The CDR3 loop is CSVGSSGFYNEQFF. For the CDR3, the DNA is TGCAGCGTTGGGTCCAGCGGGTTCTACAATGAGCAGTTCTTC. The chain employs TRBV29-1 and TRBJ2-1, with D perhaps TRBD2 (6 bases). V was cut by 4 bases and J by 3 bases, with 13 bases left in between. CDR3 length: 14 residues. Germline CDR1 and CDR2: SQVTM and ANQGSEA.

The chain carries TRBV19 and TRBJ1-2; D remains ambiguous. CDR1 and CDR2 from the germline V gene are LNHDA and SQIVND (reference sequence). V lost 1 base, J lost 3 bases, and 15 bases lay in between. The CDR3 has 16 amino acids. The CDR3 DNA reads as TGTGCCAGTAGTATAGCGTCGATAGGAGGATACTATGGCTACACCTTC. This translates into CASSIASIGGYYGYTF. Together with reference TRBV19 and TRBJ1-2, the CDR3 gives the full variable domain: DGGITQSPKYLFRKEGQNVTLSCEQNLNHDAMYWYRQDPGQGLRLIYYSQIVNDFQKGDIAEGYSVSREKKESFPLTVTSAQKNPTAFYLCASSIASIGGYYGYTFGSGTRLTVV.

V usage is TRBV3-1 (or the pseudogene TRBV3-2) and J usage is TRBJ2-4; D uncertain. The CDR3 has 17 residues. Germline lookup yields CDR1 LGHDT and CDR2 YNNKEL (reference sequence). Trimming cost V 0 bases and J 0 bases, with 12 bases left between them. The CDR3 spells CASSQDPTALAKNIQYF. The CDR3 DNA sequence: TGTGCCAGCAGCCAAGATCCCACGGCTCTAGCCAAAAACATTCAGTACTTC.

The gene calls are TRBV28 and TRBJ2-2; 9 bases are a match to TRBD2. From germline, CDR1 is MDHEN and CDR2 SYDVKM. With V trimmed by 3 bases and J by 5 bases, 4 bases remained unmatched. The CDR3 runs to 15 residues. The CDR3 here is CASSFSGSSTGELFF. CDR3 nucleotide sequence: TGTGCCAGCAGTTTTAGCGGGAGTAGTACCGGGGAGCTGTTTTTT.

V and J are TRBV7-2 and TRBJ1-1; D is perhaps TRBD1 (6 bases). This CDR3 has 15 amino acids. Germline assignment: CDR1 SGHTA and CDR2 FQGNSA. V lost 1 base, J lost 5 bases, and 14 bases lay in between. The CDR3 spells CASSLGRGHGTEAFF. DNA for the CDR3: TGTGCCAGCAGCTTAGGACGGGGACACGGGACTGAAGCTTTCTTT.

A word on this clone: Other DNA sequences in this sample translate to the same CDR3. This chain connects TRBV5-1 to TRBJ2-7; 10 bases match TRBD1. In germline, CDR1 is SGHRS, CDR2 YFSETQ. J lost 4 bases, V lost 0 bases, and 4 bases had no gene match. The CDR3 sequence is 15 residues long. The CDR3 nucleotides are TGCGCCAGCAGCTTGGCGGGGACAGGGGCGTACGAGCAGTACTTC. It codes for CASSLAGTGAYEQYF.

Remarks on this clone: This same CDR3 is encoded by further DNA sequences in the sample. The V call is TRBV27, the J call TRBJ1-1, with D unclear. Germline V CDR1 and CDR2: MNHEY, SMNVEV (reference sequence). The germline V and J ends were trimmed by 5 bases and 5 bases, with 6 bases remaining between them. The CDR3 runs 11 residues. The CDR3 bases are TGTGCCAGCAGTAGAGGTACTGAAGCTTTCTTT. Translating gives CASSRGTEAFF.

V gene TRBV5-4 combines with J gene TRBJ2-7; D is perhaps TRBD1 (5 bases). V dropped 2 bases and J dropped 6 bases, with 9 bases sitting between them. Germline V gives CDR1 SGHNT, CDR2 YYREEE (reference sequence). This CDR3 comprises 12 residues. DNA of the CDR3: TGTGCCAGCAGCTTTGTGGGGCGCGAGCAGTACTTC. Residues: CASSFVGREQYF.

This clone came up a few times. V is TRBV7-9 and J is TRBJ2-7; 7 positions match TRBD2. The CDR3 runs 14 residues. V shed 6 bases and J 1 base; nucleotides not matched to a gene: 6. Germline CDR1 SEHNR, CDR2 FQNEAQ (reference sequence). This chain's CDR3 is CASSSLADSYEQYF. The CDR3 nucleotides are TGTGCCAGCAGTTCCCTAGCGGATTCCTACGAGCAGTACTTC.

This clone was picked up one time. The rearrangement links TRBV28 to TRBJ1-2, with no clear D. Per the germline V gene, CDR1 is MDHEN and CDR2 is SYDVKM. V was cut by 1 base and J by 5 bases, with 11 bases left in between. The CDR3 loop spans 14 amino acids. CDR3 protein: CASSLLADIYGYTF. Here the CDR3 DNA reads TGTGCCAGCAGTTTATTAGCCGACATTTATGGCTACACCTTC.

CDR3 coding DNA: TGTGCCTGGAGCGGGGGGCTGAATCAGCCCCAGCATTTT. The encoded protein is CAWSGGLNQPQHF. The chain couples TRBV30 to TRBJ1-5; D may be TRBD1 (6 bases). Germline V lookup: CDR1 GTSNPN, CDR2 SVGIG (reference sequence). With 3 bases removed from V and 4 bases from J, the gap between germline ends came to 10 bases. This CDR3 has 13 residues.

The chain links TRBV15 to TRBJ2-7; no firm D call. V shed 1 base and J shed 6 bases, with 7 bases lying between them. Germline assignment: CDR1 LNHNV and CDR2 YYDKDF (reference sequence). The length of the CDR3 is 12 residues. The CDR3 region is CATSRARSEQYF. The CDR3 region has the DNA TGTGCCACCAGCAGAGCAAGGTCCGAGCAGTACTTC.

V usage is TRBV27 and J usage is TRBJ2-7; D perhaps matches TRBD1 (6 bases). Trimming took off 5 bases at V and 3 bases at J, with 14 bases between the two ends. There are 14 residues in the CDR3. Germline CDR1 and CDR2: MNHEY and SMNVEV (reference sequence). The CDR3 DNA reads TGTGCCAGCAGTCGGCAGGCCAGGGGCTACGAGCAGTACTTC. Translating it yields CASSRQARGYEQYF.

CDR3 coding DNA: TGTGCCAGCACCCCTGGCGGGACGGTCTATGGCTACACCTTC. Translation gives CASTPGGTVYGYTF. The chain joins TRBV9 to TRBJ1-2, with D possibly matching TRBD1 (5 bases). Germline loops: CDR1 SGDLS, CDR2 YYNGEE. The length of the CDR3 is 14 residues. V was trimmed by 6 bases and J by 4 bases, leaving 16 bases between them.